The present T cell receptor beta chain was sequenced within a study of graft-versus-host responses after intestinal transplantation. Whole-study context: Every transplant recipient was induced with anti-thymocyte globulin, then maintained on tacrolimus and steroids for approximately three years.

This CDR3 spans 15 amino acids. Per germline, CDR1 LGHNA and CDR2 YNFKEQ. J was trimmed by 7 bases and V by 4 bases; bases with no gene match: 8. Here immunoSEQ multiplex PCR was the method, and the copy in TCRdb shows in-frame clones only, minus some. The sample has more than 70,000 clones, less than 95% seen once. Whole-study results and caveats: Some GvH clones were seen earlier in gut or blood, suggesting intestinal origin.

Regarding this clone: Its specificity is unknown.

The sample was unstimulated CD8+ T cells sorted from spleen or lymph node cells, taken before transplant. This rearrangement joins TRBV4-2 to TRBJ1-4; TRBD1 agrees at 8 bases. The TCR originated in a human donor who was the organ donor for an intestinal transplant. The CDR3 is CASSPLTGEGEKLFF. CDR3 DNA sequence: TGTGCCAGCAGCCCACTGACAGGGGAGGGTGAAAAACTGTTTTTT.